The 23 T cell receptor beta chains presented below share a single source sample, sequenced in a study of pediatric ulcerative colitis. During colonoscopy, one to two rectal pinch biopsies were collected. Sequenced by immunoSEQ multiplex PCR; TCRdb stores in-frame clones only, minus some. The data show fewer than 25,000 clones, roughly 70% seen once. The sample taken for sequencing was gut tissue. All receptors come from a boy aged 5-17 years with severe ulcerative colitis.

This chain uses TRBV5-4 with TRBJ1-2; D is unclear. V was pared by 0 bases and J by 9 bases, with 15 bases between. Germline V lookup: CDR1 SGHNT, CDR2 YYREEE (reference sequence). There are 14 residues in the CDR3. The CDR3 here is CASSLDLGKIRYTF. The CDR3 nucleotides are TGTGCCAGCAGCTTGGATCTGGGGAAGATTCGCTACACCTTC.

V is TRBV18 and J is TRBJ1-1; a possible D gene is TRBD1 (5 bases). CDR1 and CDR2 from the germline V gene are KGHSH and LQKENI. The CDR3 runs to 15 residues. V lost 6 bases, J lost 4 bases, and 18 bases lay in between. CDR3 amino acids: CASSQLGGEFTEAFF. As DNA, the CDR3 is TGTGCCAGCTCCCAACTTGGGGGGGAGTTCACTGAAGCTTTCTTT. The full variable domain, completed using reference TRBV18 and TRBJ1-1, is NAGVMQNPRHLVRRRGQEARLRCSPMKGHSHVYWYRQLPEEGLKFMVYLQKENIIDESGMPKERFSAEFPKEGPSILRIQQVVRGDSAAYFCASSQLGGEFTEAFFGQGTRLTVV.

This chain links TRBV27 with TRBJ1-1; D ambiguous. V dropped 10 bases and J dropped 2 bases, with 20 bases sitting between them. The CDR3 covers 15 residues. Germline V gives CDR1 MNHEY, CDR2 SMNVEV (reference sequence). CDR3 bases: TGTGCCACCCCCATAGGTAGTAGGCTAAACACTGAAGCTTTCTTT. Translated: CATPIGSRLNTEAFF.

A few counts support this clone. The J gene is TRBJ1-4, the V gene TRBV15; the D gene is possibly TRBD1 (5 bases). The ends were cut back, 6 bases at V and 4 bases at J, with 12 bases in the middle. The CDR3 spans 14 residues. Germline values: CDR1 LNHNV, CDR2 YYDKDF (reference sequence). The CDR3 sequence is CATRKGQDNEKLFF. CDR3 sequence (DNA): TGTGCCACCAGGAAGGGGCAGGATAATGAAAAACTGTTTTTT.

The table lists this clone with a count of one. The chain employs TRBV11-2 and TRBJ2-1, with 9 bases lining up with TRBD2. Germline values: CDR1 SGHAT, CDR2 FQNNGV. V lost 2 bases and J lost 7; bases outside the gene matches: 15. CDR3 length: 18 residues. The CDR3 region has the DNA TGTGCCAGCAGCTTATTCTTAGGCGCGGGGGGGCCGGGGAATGAGCAGTTCTTC. Translation gives CASSLFLGAGGPGNEQFF.

The chain recombines TRBV19 with TRBJ2-5; D remains ambiguous. The CDR3 consists of 13 residues. Germline V gene data show CDR1 as LNHDA and CDR2 as SQIVND (reference sequence). V was pared by 1 base and J by 5 bases, with 8 bases between. The CDR3 spells CASSIVGLETQYF. The CDR3 DNA is TGTGCCAGTAGTATAGTAGGGTTGGAGACCCAGTACTTC.

The CDR3 region is CASTTHRPQHF. CDR3 nucleotide sequence: TGCGCCAGCACCACTCACCGGCCCCAGCATTTT. The V and J genes are TRBV23-1 and TRBJ1-5; D not resolved. TRBV23-1 is designated an ORF whose function remains uncertain. Trimming pared 7 bases from V and 9 bases from J, leaving 10 bases between. This CDR3 comprises 11 residues.

The gene calls are TRBV15 and TRBJ1-4; the match to TRBD1 covers 9 bases. V shed 0 bases and J 7 bases; nucleotides not matched to a gene: 9. Germline values: CDR1 LNHNV, CDR2 YYDKDF (reference sequence). The CDR3 runs to 17 residues. CDR3 DNA sequence: TGTGCCACCAGCAGAGACCAACCGGGACAGGGAGGTGAAAAACTGTTTTTT. Translating gives CATSRDQPGQGGEKLFF.

This clone was found once. Other DNA sequences from this sample encode an identical CDR3 as well. V usage is TRBV19 and J usage is TRBJ1-5; D unresolved. V was trimmed by 5 bases and J by 5 bases, leaving 7 bases between them. There are 12 residues in the CDR3. Germline assignment: CDR1 LNHDA and CDR2 SQIVND (reference sequence). The CDR3 here is CASSWLDQPQHF. Written as DNA, the CDR3 is TGTGCCAGTAGTTGGTTAGATCAGCCCCAGCATTTT.

Of note for this clone: Mismatch with germline at one junction end may stem from a read error. V and J are TRBV6-1 and TRBJ2-7, with TRBD2 matching over 16 bases. Germline CDR1 and CDR2: MNHNS and SASEGT. The CDR3 has 16 amino acids. The CDR3 DNA follows: TGTGCCAGCAGTGAGGGACTAGCGGGGGGGAGATATAAATTAAGATTC. Encoded protein: CASSEGLAGGRYKLRF.

This clone occurred a few times. The chain carries TRBV14 and TRBJ1-1; D is unresolved. There are 11 residues in the CDR3. The germline V gene has CDR1 SGHDN and CDR2 FVKESK. The V end was cut by 11 bases, the J end by 5 bases, with 12 bases between. The CDR3 protein is CAREEWTEAFF. In DNA form, the CDR3 reads TGTGCCCGCGAGGAGTGGACTGAAGCTTTCTTT. Based on the CDR3 plus reference TRBV14 and TRBJ1-1, the full variable domain is EAGVTQFPSHSVIEKGQTVTLRCDPISGHDNLYWYRRVMGKEIKFLLHFVKESKQDESGMPNNRFLAERTGGTYSTLKVQPAELEDSGVYFCAREEWTEAFFGQGTRLTVV.

J is TRBJ2-7 and V is TRBV5-1; 9 bases map to TRBD1. Per the germline V gene, CDR1 is SGHRS and CDR2 is YFSETQ. The CDR3 has 14 residues. The ends lost 3 bases at V and 5 bases at J; junction bases unmatched: 6. CDR3: CASSSPGQGNEQYF. The DNA of the CDR3 is TGCGCCAGCAGCTCCCCGGGACAGGGTAACGAGCAGTACTTC.

This chain connects TRBV6-5 to TRBJ1-1; perhaps TRBD1 as D (6 bases). V was cut by 6 bases and J by 3 bases, with 11 bases left in between. The germline V gene has CDR1 MNHEY and CDR2 SVGAGI. The CDR3 has 13 amino acids. The CDR3 DNA follows: TGTGCCAGCAGGCAAGGACAGCACACTGAAGCTTTCTTT. Translating gives CASRQGQHTEAFF.

The V and J genes are TRBV6-1 and TRBJ2-7; D call uncertain. Germline CDR1 MNHNS, CDR2 SASEGT. Deletions cut 5 bases from V and 2 bases from J, with 4 bases between. CDR3 size: 11 residues. CDR3 in amino acids: CASSQTYEQYF. CDR3 DNA: TGTGCCAGCAGTCAAACCTACGAGCAGTACTTC.

In this sample, this clone turned up once. The rearrangement joins TRBV10-3 to TRBJ2-2; D possibly matches TRBD1 or TRBD2 (5 bases each). The CDR3 covers 16 residues. The ends were cut back, 4 bases at V and 6 bases at J, with 18 bases in the middle. The germline V gene has CDR1 ENHRY and CDR2 SYGVKD. CDR3 residues: CAISASGRELSGELFF. CDR3 sequence (DNA): TGTGCCATCAGTGCGTCGGGACGAGAGTTGTCCGGGGAGCTGTTTTTT.

The chain employs TRBV5-3 and TRBJ1-5; tentative D call: TRBD1 (6 bases). TRBV5-3 falls under the ORF class, with uncertain function. The CDR3 has 10 residues. V lost 8 bases to trimming and J lost 15 bases, with 15 bases between them. CDR3 sequence: CASRTVARHF. The CDR3 DNA follows: TGTGCCAGCAGGACAGTCGCTAGGCATTTT.

J is TRBJ1-2 and V is TRBV30; no reliable D call. With 6 bases removed from V and 8 bases from J, the gap between germline ends came to 13 bases. The germline V gene has CDR1 GTSNPN and CDR2 SVGIG (reference sequence). This CDR3 is built from 11 residues. CDR3 in amino acids: CACQVLGGYTF. CDR3 bases: TGTGCCTGTCAGGTCCTGGGAGGCTACACCTTC.

The chain links TRBV6-1 to TRBJ2-2; a possible D gene is TRBD2 (6 bases). The CDR3 is 14 amino acids. V was pared by 9 bases and J by 7 bases, with 18 bases between. Germline CDR1 reads MNHNS; CDR2 reads SASEGT. The CDR3 protein is CASSGTPEGGELFF. The CDR3, as DNA: TGTGCCAGTTCGGGGACTCCGGAGGGCGGGGAGCTGTTTTTT.

The J gene is TRBJ1-1, the V gene TRBV6-1, with D perhaps TRBD1 (5 bases). The germline V gene has CDR1 MNHNS and CDR2 SASEGT. This CDR3 is 13 amino acids long. With 8 bases removed from V and 0 bases from J, the gap between germline ends came to 10 bases. CDR3 sequence reads: CASHRSMNTEAFF. CDR3 nucleotide sequence: TGTGCCAGCCACAGGTCGATGAACACTGAAGCTTTCTTT.

The chain uses TRBV30 and TRBJ1-2; D remains ambiguous. Per the germline V gene, CDR1 is GTSNPN and CDR2 is SVGIG (reference sequence). V lost 0 bases and J 10 bases, leaving 18 bases between the germline ends. The CDR3 extends over 14 amino acids. Written as DNA, the CDR3 is TGTGCCTGGAGTGTAGGGCAGTTGGGAAATTACTACACCTTC. It encodes CAWSVGQLGNYYTF. Complete variable domain (other parts from reference TRBV30 and TRBJ1-2): SQTIHQWPATLVQPVGSPLSLECTVEGTSNPNLYWYRQAAGRGLQLLFYSVGIGQISSEVPQNLSASRPQDRQFILSSKKLLLSDSGFYLCAWSVGQLGNYYTFGSGTRLTVV.

This clone was recorded once. This rearrangement joins TRBV5-6 to TRBJ1-1; TRBD1 aligns across 7 bases. Germline trimming cut 3 bases from V and 0 bases from J; bases unmatched to any gene: 5. Germline values: CDR1 SGHDT, CDR2 YYEEEE. The CDR3 runs 15 residues. The CDR3 loop is CASSSGTAMNTEAFF. CDR3 nucleotides: TGTGCCAGCAGCTCGGGGACAGCCATGAACACTGAAGCTTTCTTT.

This chain connects TRBV4-1 to TRBJ1-1; D is undetermined. The CDR3 length is 12 residues. CDR1 and CDR2 from the germline V gene are MGHRA and YSYEKL. Deletions cut 3 bases from V and 3 bases from J, with 5 bases between. CDR3 bases: TGCGCCAGCAGCCATGACCACACTGAAGCTTTCTTT. It yields the protein CASSHDHTEAFF.

The genes are TRBV6-5 and TRBJ2-7; D remains unclear. The CDR3 covers 14 residues. V dropped 8 bases and J dropped 4 bases, with 18 bases sitting between them. CDR1 is MNHEY, CDR2 SVGAGI, per germline. The CDR3 DNA follows: TGTGCCAGCCGGGTGGCGTCTGGGCTTTACGAGCAGTACTTC. Its translation: CASRVASGLYEQYF.